The 8 T cell receptor beta chains reported below all come from one sample, sequenced in a study of OX40 agonist ivuxolimab in advanced cancers. Libraries were built with the immunoSEQ multiplex PCR assay. This immuneACCESS table, as held by TCRdb, lists in-frame sequences with V and J called but not all clones. Of the missing ones, under half trace to an unresolved V gene in checked studies; the others have no known cause. The sample data list fewer than 15,000 clones, and around 82% of these were observed just once. The ten top clones hold less than 25% of the sample. The specimen was CD4+ or CD8+ T cells sorted from blood, collected in a trial of the OX40 agonist ivuxolimab. Receptors originate from an adult with an advanced solid tumor such as melanoma, head and neck, liver or kidney cancer.

Remarks on this clone: This same CDR3 is encoded by further DNA sequences in the sample. The chain uses TRBV5-1 and TRBJ1-4; D not certain. Trimming took 0 bases from V and 7 from J, leaving 13 bases between them. There are 15 residues in the CDR3. In germline, CDR1 is SGHRS, CDR2 YFSETQ. The CDR3 nucleotides read TGCGCCAGCAGCTTGGCAGGTAGCCTGAGTGAAAAACTGTTTTTT. Protein product: CASSLAGSLSEKLFF.

This chain links TRBV14 with TRBJ2-5; D perhaps matches TRBD2 (6 bases). Germline loops: CDR1 SGHDN, CDR2 FVKESK. The CDR3 extends over 18 amino acids. Trimming took 1 base from V and 1 from J, leaving 19 bases between them. The CDR3 sequence: CASSQGPQGGNRQETQYF. DNA for the CDR3: TGTGCCAGCAGCCAAGGCCCTCAGGGCGGGAACCGCCAAGAGACCCAGTACTTC.

This clone was seen a single time. The chain links TRBV25-1 to TRBJ1-6; D is undetermined. With 6 bases removed from V and 4 bases from J, the gap between germline ends came to 4 bases. The germline gives CDR1 MGHDK, CDR2 SYGVNS. The CDR3 runs 12 residues. The CDR3 DNA sequence: TGTGCCAGCAGAAGGTATAATTCACCCCTCCACTTT. Encoded protein: CASRRYNSPLHF.

This clone was observed a few times. The V call is TRBV10-2, the J call TRBJ2-1; D possibly corresponds to TRBD2 (5 bases). The CDR3 has 15 residues. Germline-derived CDR1 and CDR2 are WSHSY and SAAADI. Trimming shortened V by 5 bases and J by 2 bases, and 13 bases separated the two germline ends. The CDR3 protein is CASSPDYQAYNEQFF. The CDR3 DNA reads as TGCGCCAGCAGTCCAGACTATCAGGCCTACAATGAGCAGTTCTTC.

The chain is built from TRBV15 and TRBJ1-5; TRBD1 aligns across 7 bases. J lost 2 bases, V lost 0 bases, and 10 bases had no gene match. Per germline, CDR1 LNHNV and CDR2 YYDKDF (reference sequence). CDR3 length equals 18 residues. CDR3: CATSRDSGTGVGNQPQHF. The CDR3 DNA reads as TGTGCCACCAGCAGAGATAGCGGAACAGGGGTAGGCAATCAGCCCCAGCATTTT.

The chain has TRBV7-3 and TRBJ2-7; tentatively, D is TRBD2 (6 bases). V lost 2 bases, J lost 3 bases, and 32 bases lay in between. Germline loops: CDR1 SGHTA, CDR2 FQGTGA. The CDR3 length is 21 residues. The CDR3 here is CASSLSFRFSGIGDSLYEQYF. The CDR3 region has the DNA TGTGCCAGCAGCTTATCCTTCCGATTCAGTGGTATAGGGGACTCCCTCTACGAGCAGTACTTC.

This chain links TRBV29-1 with TRBJ2-7; the D gene could be TRBD1 or TRBD2 (6 bases each). CDR1 and CDR2 (germline): SQVTM, ANQGSEA. This CDR3 has 12 residues. V was cut by 1 base and J by 5 bases, with 9 bases left in between. CDR3 sequence: CSVEVGGDEQYF. In DNA, the CDR3 is TGCAGCGTTGAAGTGGGGGGCGACGAGCAGTACTTC.

The chain employs TRBV28 and TRBJ2-3; 7 positions match TRBD2. V was clipped by 3 bases and J by 1 base; unmatched bases: 1. The germline V gene encodes CDR1 MDHEN and CDR2 SYDVKM. This CDR3 contains 14 residues. The CDR3 DNA reads TGTGCCAGCAGTTTTCTAGCGGGCACAGATACGCAGTATTTT. Its translation: CASSFLAGTDTQYF.